The 24 T cell receptor beta chains presented below share a single source sample, sequenced in a study of identical twins. TCRdb recomputed calls from the 5' RACE reads with MiXCR, one row per CDR3 protein. The profile shows roughly 690,000 distinct CDR3 sequences, around 5.7% of them singletons. Sequencing used naive T cells sorted from blood. Receptors were obtained from a man aged 18 to 29 in good health.

The chain recombines TRBV27 with TRBJ2-5; D call uncertain. Trimming stripped 6 bases from V and 5 bases from J, with 13 bases between. Germline CDR1 and CDR2: MNHEY and SMNVEV (reference sequence). The CDR3 has 13 amino acids. CDR3 bases: TGTGCCAGCAGGACCCTTGGCAAGGAGACCCAGTACTTC. This encodes CASRTLGKETQYF.

This clonotype was recorded a few times. The V call is TRBV11-2, the J call TRBJ2-1; D might be TRBD1 (5 bases). V was cut by 7 bases and J by 10 bases, with 11 bases left in between. The CDR3 is 11 amino acids. The germline V gene has CDR1 SGHAT and CDR2 FQNNGV. Here the CDR3 DNA reads TGTGCCAGCACCCAGGGCCGCGAGCAGTTCTTC. Protein sequence: CASTQGREQFF.

This clonotype has a count of ten or more. The chain couples TRBV5-4 to TRBJ1-1, with no clear D. Germline V lookup: CDR1 SGHNT, CDR2 YYREEE (reference sequence). CDR3 size: 15 residues. V was shortened by 4 bases and J by 3 bases, with 16 bases between the two germline ends. DNA of the CDR3: TGTGCCAGCAGCCCCGCTAGGGTGGCGGACACTGAAGCTTTCTTT. This translates into CASSPARVADTEAFF.

This clonotype was seen a handful of times. V usage is TRBV7-9 and J usage is TRBJ2-7, with 10 nucleotides matching TRBD2. V lost 2 bases to trimming and J lost 5 bases; unmatched junction nucleotides: 9. The CDR3 contains 16 residues. Germline values: CDR1 SEHNR, CDR2 FQNEAQ (reference sequence). Here the CDR3 reads CASSLRLGTSANEQYF. The CDR3 DNA follows: TGTGCCAGCAGCTTAAGGCTCGGGACTAGCGCTAACGAGCAGTACTTC.

This clonotype has a count of ten or more. This sequence joins TRBV5-1 and TRBJ1-2; D not certain. V lost 0 bases, J lost 6 bases, and 6 bases lay in between. Germline V gene sequence: CDR1 SGHRS, CDR2 YFSETQ. The CDR3 is made up of 12 amino acids. This chain's CDR3 is CASSLGADGYTF. The CDR3 nucleotides read TGCGCCAGCAGCTTGGGGGCAGATGGCTACACCTTC.

There are many counts of this clonotype. The genes are TRBV15 and TRBJ1-1; no reliable D call. The CDR3 is made up of 15 amino acids. V gave up 0 bases and J gave up 0 bases, with 8 bases separating them. Germline assignment: CDR1 LNHNV and CDR2 YYDKDF (reference sequence). This CDR3 reads CATSRDTRMNTEAFF. The CDR3 nucleotides are TGTGCCACCAGCAGAGATACAAGGATGAACACTGAAGCTTTCTTT. Variable domain in full (rest from reference TRBV15 and TRBJ1-1): DAMVIQNPRYQVTQFGKPVTLSCSQTLNHNVMYWYQQKSSQAPKLLFHYYDKDFNNEADTPDNFQSRRPNTSFCFLDIRSPGLGDTAMYLCATSRDTRMNTEAFFGQGTRLTVV.

A note on this clonotype: Without the conserved terminal phenylalanine or tryptophan, this CDR3 likely stems from a read error. The rearrangement uses TRBV9 and TRBJ2-1; 7 bases fit TRBD2. The V segment lost 0 bases and the J segment 0 bases; nucleotides outside the gene matches: 3. Germline V gene sequence: CDR1 SGDLS, CDR2 YYNGEE. The CDR3 has 16 amino acids. The CDR3 sequence is CASSVVRGSSYNEQFC. CDR3 DNA sequence: TGTGCCAGCAGCGTAGTCCGCGGGAGCTCCTACAATGAGCAGTTCTGC.

At least ten counts were recorded for this clonotype. V and J are TRBV5-1 and TRBJ1-6; 7 nucleotides agree with TRBD1. Germline-derived CDR1 and CDR2 are SGHRS and YFSETQ. V was clipped by 0 bases and J by 8 bases; unmatched bases: 5. This CDR3 is 15 amino acids long. The CDR3 protein is CASSLDRGDYSPLHF. The CDR3 DNA sequence: TGCGCCAGCAGCTTGGACAGGGGAGATTATTCACCCCTCCACTTT.

This clonotype appeared a few times. The genes are TRBV6-1 and TRBJ2-1; D is undetermined. Trimming stripped 6 bases from V and 3 bases from J, with 12 bases between. The CDR3 has 14 residues. Germline loops: CDR1 MNHNS, CDR2 SASEGT. In DNA, the CDR3 is TGTGCCAGCAGCCAAGCGAGTCACTACAATGAGCAGTTCTTC. Translating it yields CASSQASHYNEQFF.

The chain joins TRBV15 to TRBJ2-7; D uncertain. Germline values: CDR1 LNHNV, CDR2 YYDKDF (reference sequence). The CDR3 runs to 11 residues. V was clipped by 3 bases and J by 3 bases, with 3 bases between them. CDR3 amino acids: CATSSLYEQYF. CDR3 sequence (DNA): TGTGCCACCAGCAGTCTCTACGAGCAGTACTTC.

This clonotype came up many times. The chain carries TRBV28 and TRBJ2-7; the D gene is possibly TRBD1 (5 bases). The CDR3 spans 12 residues. Germline V gives CDR1 MDHEN, CDR2 SYDVKM. Trimming took off 2 bases at V and 7 bases at J, with 9 bases between the two ends. Written as DNA, the CDR3 is TGTGCCAGCAGTTTAGATGGACAAGAGCAGTACTTC. Translation: CASSLDGQEQYF.

This clonotype was found a few times. The chain combines TRBV11-2 with TRBJ2-7; D gene unclear. Germline V gene lookup returns CDR1 SGHAT and CDR2 FQNNGV. Trimming stripped 1 base from V and 1 base from J, with 8 bases between. This CDR3 has 14 residues. As DNA, the CDR3 is TGTGCCAGCAGCTTAGCTCCCCAGTCCTACGAGCAGTACGTC. This codes for CASSLAPQSYEQYV.

This chain links TRBV2 with TRBJ2-5; 7 positions agree with TRBD1. The CDR3 totals 16 residues. Germline lookup yields CDR1 SNHLY and CDR2 FYNNEI. V shed 8 bases, J shed 0 bases, and the junction held 12 bases outside the gene matches. CDR3 sequence: CASEKKKGQYQETQYF. CDR3 nucleotides: TGTGCCAGCGAGAAAAAGAAGGGACAGTACCAAGAGACCCAGTACTTC.

The CDR3 DNA sequence: TGTGCCAGCTCCACCCGCCAGATAGACGTGAACACTGAAGCTTTCTTT. Its protein product is CASSTRQIDVNTEAFF. The V call is TRBV18, the J call TRBJ1-1; no definite D call. Deletions cut 6 bases from V and 0 bases from J, with 17 bases between. This CDR3 has 16 residues. Germline values: CDR1 KGHSH, CDR2 LQKENI.

The chain employs TRBV7-2 and TRBJ2-1; D may correspond to TRBD1 or TRBD2 (5 bases each). CDR3 length: 15 residues. Germline V gives CDR1 SGHTA, CDR2 FQGNSA. Trimming shortened V by 2 bases and J by 4 bases, and 12 bases separated the two germline ends. The CDR3 sequence: CASSLTGTKYNEQFF. The CDR3 DNA sequence: TGTGCCAGCAGCTTAACTGGGACCAAGTACAATGAGCAGTTCTTC.

This clonotype has ten or more counts. The chain couples TRBV10-3 to TRBJ1-6; maybe TRBD1 (6 bases). Germline V gene data show CDR1 as ENHRY and CDR2 as SYGVKD. The CDR3 runs 13 residues. V was pared by 5 bases and J by 8 bases, with 10 bases between. The CDR3 coding sequence is TGTGCCATCAGTCCAGGGGATCATTCACCCCTCCACTTT. Amino acids: CAISPGDHSPLHF.

This clonotype was recorded many times. The chain joins TRBV29-1 to TRBJ2-2, with 8 bases lining up with TRBD2. Germline CDR1 reads SQVTM; CDR2 reads ANQGSEA. CDR3 length: 14 residues. Losses at the gene ends were 7 bases for V and 2 bases for J; bases not matched to a gene: 6. The CDR3: CSAGLAGNTGELFF. The CDR3 nucleotides read TGCAGCGCCGGGCTAGCGGGTAACACCGGGGAGCTGTTTTTT.

This clonotype was observed at least ten times. The CDR3 DNA follows: TGTGCCAGCAGTTTCTGGGTCAAAAAATCGGATGGCTACACCTTC. Protein sequence: CASSFWVKKSDGYTF. The chain uses TRBV12-3 or TRBV12-4 and TRBJ1-2; no firm D call. Trimming stripped 3 bases from V and 6 bases from J, with 17 bases between. The CDR3 runs to 15 residues.

This clonotype was recorded at least ten times. The V and J genes are TRBV7-2 and TRBJ1-1; no clear D gene. The germline CDR1 and CDR2 sequences are SGHTA and FQGNSA. The CDR3 runs 14 residues. V was pared by 0 bases and J by 1 base, with 6 bases between. CDR3 bases: TGTGCCAGCAGCTTAGCACGGCGGAACACTGAAGCTTTCTTT. Its protein is CASSLARRNTEAFF.

This clonotype was seen ten or more times. The CDR3 DNA follows: TGCAGTGCTCTGGACTCCTCTAGCACAGATACGCAGTATTTT. Translation gives CSALDSSSTDTQYF. The chain couples TRBV20-1 to TRBJ2-3; a weak D match, TRBD2 (5 bases). Germline V gene sequence: CDR1 DFQATT, CDR2 SNEGSKA (reference sequence). Trimming pared 5 bases from V and 0 bases from J, leaving 12 bases between. The CDR3 extends over 14 amino acids.

This clonotype has only a few counts. The chain couples TRBV28 to TRBJ2-7; D call uncertain. Trimming stripped 7 bases from V and 6 bases from J, with 16 bases between. CDR3 size: 13 residues. The germline CDR1 and CDR2 sequences are MDHEN and SYDVKM. The DNA for the CDR3 is TGTGCCAGCACCAAAATCTCCCCTAGCGAGCAGTACTTC. It encodes CASTKISPSEQYF.

This clonotype has ten or more counts. V is TRBV30 and J is TRBJ1-6; D ambiguous. The V gene's germline CDR1 is GTSNPN and CDR2 SVGIG (reference sequence). The CDR3 is made up of 15 amino acids. Trimming took off 2 bases at V and 0 bases at J, with 8 bases between the two ends. The CDR3 is CAWSLGLSYNSPLHF. Here the CDR3 DNA reads TGTGCCTGGAGTTTAGGTCTCTCCTATAATTCACCCCTCCACTTT.

V is TRBV2 and J is TRBJ1-2; 7 positions agree with TRBD1. The CDR3 is made up of 14 amino acids. V lost 7 bases, J lost 3 bases, and 8 bases stayed unmatched. From germline, CDR1 is SNHLY and CDR2 FYNNEI. CDR3 amino acids: CASKMDRTDYGYTF. Written as DNA, the CDR3 is TGTGCCAGCAAGATGGACAGGACCGACTATGGCTACACCTTC.

This clonotype was seen at least ten times. J is TRBJ2-2 and V is TRBV27; D ambiguous. V was pared by 5 bases and J by 7 bases, with 14 bases between. The germline CDR1 and CDR2 sequences are MNHEY and SMNVEV (reference sequence). This CDR3 region has 14 residues. The CDR3 region is CASSLRHVNGELFF. The DNA for the CDR3 is TGTGCCAGCAGTCTCCGTCACGTGAACGGGGAGCTGTTTTTT.